This TCR beta chain was found in a study of blood T cell repertoires in COVID-19. Study at large: T cells, B-cell-depleted T cells, or PBMCs provided the cDNA or gDNA that served as material.

The assay was immunoSEQ multiplex PCR, and TCRdb's table has in-frame clones only and misses some. The table shows some 160,000 clones, with just under 80% occurring only once. Trimming cost V 4 bases and J 6 bases; bases outside gene matches: 9. CDR3 length equals 14 residues. CDR1 and CDR2 from the germline V gene are SGHRS and YFSETQ. The source material was peripheral blood. The chain employs TRBV5-1 and TRBJ1-1; 7 nucleotides match TRBD1. This clonotype was obtained from an elderly woman with acute or convalescent COVID-19. The CDR3 DNA sequence: TGCGCCAGCAGCACCCGACAGGGTCTGGCTGAAGCTTTCTTT. As protein: CASSTRQGLAEAFF.